These 31 T cell receptor beta chains came from one sample sequenced in a study of T cells in Graves' hyperthyroidism and ophthalmopathy. Amplification targeted TCR beta CDR3 regions from RNA transcripts. HTBI primers were used for first-round RT-PCR of the TCR CDR3. A single record per CDR3 protein comes from TCRdb applying MiXCR to the multiplex PCR reads. The sample includes 450,000 to 700,000 distinct CDR3 sequences, 35% to 55% of them seen just once. The sequencing input was peripheral blood or thyroid tissue (not recorded which). The origin of the receptors is an adult woman with Graves' disease, either hyperthyroidism or ophthalmopathy (not recorded which).

Worth noting for this clonotype: This CDR3 fails to terminate in the conserved phenylalanine or tryptophan, so it likely reflects a read error. Because the CDR3's place on the DNA is in doubt, the DNA is left out and the CDR3 is given as listed by TCRdb. The chain carries TRBV12-3 or TRBV12-4 and TRBJ1-1. Including both end residues, the CDR3 is 10 amino acids long. This CDR3 reads CASSYLLAGV.

This clonotype was seen just once. The V gene is TRBV29-1, the J gene TRBJ1-1, with D possibly TRBD1 on 6 matching bases. Germline CDR1 and CDR2: SQVTM and ANQGSEA. Between the trimmed V and J ends, which lost 7 bases and 0 bases, there was a span of 15 bases. The CDR3 is 14 amino acids. The CDR3 reads CSAEPQGMNTEAFF. In nucleotides, the CDR3 is TGCAGCGCCGAGCCCCAGGGGATGAACACTGAAGCTTTCTTT.

On this clonotype itself: It may be a read error: a sequence one base away is much more abundant. The rearrangement links TRBV4-2 to TRBJ2-5; 7 bases match TRBD2. The germline V gene has CDR1 LGHNA and CDR2 YNFKEQ. The CDR3 runs 13 residues. CDR3 protein: CASRGTAGETRYF. The CDR3 coding sequence is TGTGCCAGCAGAGGGACTGCGGGAGAGACCCGGTACTTC.

The rearrangement uses TRBV18 and TRBJ1-1; TRBD1 aligns across 8 bases. CDR1 and CDR2 from the germline V gene are KGHSH and LQKENI. The V and J ends lost 3 bases and 6 bases, in that order; junction bases with no gene match: 9. The CDR3 consists of 15 residues. The CDR3 DNA sequence: TGTGCCAGCTCACCTCCGGGACAGGATCGATCTGAAGCTTTCTTT. This translates into CASSPPGQDRSEAFF.

The chain couples TRBV10-3 to TRBJ1-5; a possible D gene is TRBD1 (6 bases). Germline V gives CDR1 ENHRY, CDR2 SYGVKD. V was clipped by 10 bases and J by 6 bases, with 19 bases between them. The CDR3 totals 14 residues. This chain's CDR3 is CATRGPSRGQPQHF. CDR3 bases: TGTGCCACCCGGGGACCGTCCAGGGGTCAGCCCCAGCATTTT.

The chain links TRBV7-6 to TRBJ2-2, with D possibly being TRBD1 or TRBD2 (8 bases each). CDR3 size: 17 residues. The V and J ends lost 2 bases and 6 bases respectively, with 19 bases between them. Germline loops: CDR1 SGHVS, CDR2 FNYEAQ. CDR3 residues: CASSLPAGGGQAGELFF. The CDR3 bases are TGTGCCAGCAGCTTACCAGCCGGGGGGGGACAGGCCGGGGAGCTGTTTTTT.

In its sample, this clonotype was seen many times. The chain couples TRBV6-6 to TRBJ1-5; D may be TRBD1 (5 bases). Germline CDR1 MNHNY, CDR2 SVGAGI (reference sequence). V was cut by 6 bases and J by 1 base, with 16 bases left in between. This CDR3 region has 16 residues. CDR3 loop: CASSQGRGLSNQPQHF. The DNA of the CDR3 is TGTGCCAGCAGCCAGGGAAGGGGCTTGAGCAATCAGCCCCAGCATTTT.

The V call is TRBV7-9, the J call TRBJ1-2, with 11 nucleotides matching TRBD1. The V and J ends lost 1 base and 6 bases, in that order; junction bases with no gene match: 7. The germline CDR1 and CDR2 sequences are SEHNR and FQNEAQ (reference sequence). This CDR3 is built from 16 residues. This CDR3 is CASSLVAGTGGDGYTF. CDR3 nucleotides: TGTGCCAGCAGCTTAGTGGCGGGGACAGGGGGTGATGGCTACACCTTC.

At least ten counts were recorded for this clonotype. The chain carries TRBV11-1 and TRBJ2-1; the D gene is possibly TRBD1 (6 bases). The CDR3 sequence is 16 residues long. V lost 3 bases and J 2 bases, leaving 14 bases between the germline ends. Germline lookup yields CDR1 SGHAT and CDR2 FQDESV (reference sequence). This chain's CDR3 is CASSFATGATYNEQFF. In DNA, the CDR3 is TGTGCCAGCAGCTTTGCGACAGGAGCTACCTACAATGAGCAGTTCTTC.

Worth noting for this clonotype: Here the CDR3 omits its conserved ending phenylalanine or tryptophan, so a read error is the likely source. Because the CDR3's place on the DNA is in doubt, the DNA is left out and the CDR3 is given as listed by TCRdb. The CDR3 here is CASRPSGLSS. This chain connects TRBV14 to TRBJ2-7; the table gives TRBD2 as D, unverified against the DNA. Germline V gene sequence: CDR1 SGHDN, CDR2 FVKESK. The CDR3 is 10 amino acids in total, end residues counted.

This sequence joins TRBV2 and TRBJ1-1, with TRBD1 matching 10 bases. CDR1 is SNHLY and CDR2 is FYNNEI in the germline V gene. V shed 8 bases, J shed 3 bases, and the junction held 9 bases outside the gene matches. This CDR3 contains 15 residues. CDR3 in amino acids: CASDRTGGGYTEAFF. CDR3 DNA sequence: TGTGCCAGCGACCGGACAGGGGGGGGCTACACTGAAGCTTTCTTT. Full variable domain (outside the CDR3, taken from reference TRBV2 and TRBJ1-1): EPEVTQTPSHQVTQMGQEVILRCVPISNHLYFYWYRQILGQKVEFLVSFYNNEISEKSEIFDDQFSVERPDGSNFTLKIRSTKLEDSAMYFCASDRTGGGYTEAFFGQGTRLTVV.

The V gene is TRBV20-1, the J gene TRBJ1-1; D might be TRBD1 (5 bases). The V gene's germline CDR1 is DFQATT and CDR2 SNEGSKA (reference sequence). The V gene lost 0 bases and the J gene lost 6 bases, with 14 bases spanning the gap. The CDR3 is 14 residues long. The CDR3 DNA is TGCAGTGCTAGAGACAGGGTGGTTGCCGCTGAAGCTTTCTTT. Its translation: CSARDRVVAAEAFF.

Many counts were recorded for this clonotype. The chain links TRBV6-5 to TRBJ2-7; D not certain. The CDR3 contains 14 residues. Trimming left V 6 bases short and J 6 bases short, with 18 bases between. Germline CDR1 MNHEY, CDR2 SVGAGI. CDR3 amino acids: CASRPQVGSAEQYF. CDR3 sequence (DNA): TGTGCCAGCAGACCGCAGGTGGGGTCGGCCGAGCAGTACTTC.

This clonotype was seen a handful of times. The CDR3 coding sequence is TGCGCCAGCAGCTACTCAGTCGGTACGCAGTATTTT. It specifies CASSYSVGTQYF. This chain uses TRBV5-1 with TRBJ2-3; D uncertain. V was trimmed by 3 bases and J by 8 bases, leaving 10 bases between them. The CDR3 consists of 12 residues. The germline V gene encodes CDR1 SGHRS and CDR2 YFSETQ.

The sample holds many counts of this clonotype. This chain connects TRBV7-9 to TRBJ2-5; weak D call: TRBD1 (6 bases). Germline V gene data show CDR1 as SEHNR and CDR2 as FQNEAQ (reference sequence). The CDR3 runs to 16 residues. Trimming removed 5 bases at V and 2 bases at J, with 18 bases between. CDR3 in DNA: TGTGCCAGCAGCCGTGCGGTGGGACACTATCAAGAGACCCAGTACTTC. This gives the protein CASSRAVGHYQETQYF.

To note about this clonotype: A much more abundant neighbour one base away suggests this may be a read error. The chain links TRBV5-8 to TRBJ1-4; unclear D gene. The CDR3 runs 11 residues. The V gene's germline CDR1 is SGHTS and CDR2 YDEGEE. The CDR3 spells CVSSSNEKLFF. CDR3 nucleotides: TGTGTCAGCAGCAGTAATGAAAAACTGTTTTTT.

This chain connects TRBV7-9 to TRBJ1-1; 7 bases are shared with TRBD1. Germline V gene data show CDR1 as SEHNR and CDR2 as FQNEAQ (reference sequence). CDR3 length: 15 residues. With V trimmed by 5 bases and J by 8 bases, 14 bases remained unmatched. The CDR3 bases are TGTGCCAGCAGCCCCAGGGGGAACACCGGGGCCGAAGCTTTCTTT. Amino acid sequence: CASSPRGNTGAEAFF.

This clonotype was seen only once. This sequence joins TRBV9 and TRBJ1-1, with 8 nucleotides matching TRBD1. The V gene's germline CDR1 is SGDLS and CDR2 YYNGEE. Trimming removed 4 bases from V and 7 bases from J; junction bases left unmatched: 3. CDR3 length: 12 residues. The CDR3 DNA reads TGTGCCAGCAGCATTGGACAGGGTGAAGCTTTCTTT. Protein product: CASSIGQGEAFF.

This clonotype was seen repeatedly, ten times or more. The rearrangement uses TRBV28 and TRBJ1-1; possible D gene TRBD1, 5 bases. Germline V CDR1 and CDR2: MDHEN, SYDVKM. V was pared by 8 bases and J by 5 bases, with 9 bases between. The CDR3 covers 11 residues. The CDR3 DNA is TGTGCCAGCGGGGGAATAACTGAAGCTTTCTTT. As protein: CASGGITEAFF.

The genes are TRBV29-1 and TRBJ1-1, with TRBD1 matching over 8 bases. The CDR3 spans 13 residues. The V gene end was trimmed by 5 bases and the J gene end by 4 bases; junction bases not matched to a gene: 6. Germline V CDR1 and CDR2: SQVTM, ANQGSEA. As DNA, the CDR3 is TGCAGCGTTACAGGGGGTGGAAGCACTGAAGCTTTCTTT. Its translation is CSVTGGGSTEAFF.

The chain couples TRBV28 to TRBJ2-7; possibly TRBD2 for D (5 bases). V was trimmed by 5 bases and J by 5 bases, leaving 16 bases between them. Germline loops: CDR1 MDHEN, CDR2 SYDVKM. CDR3 length: 14 amino acids. CDR3 DNA: TGTGCCAGCAGTCCCCACCGGGGTGGGGACGAGCAGTACTTC. It is translated as CASSPHRGGDEQYF.

The chain recombines TRBV28 with TRBJ1-1, with 11 bases lining up with TRBD1. CDR3 length: 15 amino acids. CDR1 and CDR2 from the germline V gene are MDHEN and SYDVKM. Germline trimming cut 5 bases from V and 0 bases from J; bases unmatched to any gene: 2. The CDR3 DNA sequence: TGTGCCAGCAGTGGACAGGGGGCGATGAACACTGAAGCTTTCTTT. It translates to CASSGQGAMNTEAFF.

The chain employs TRBV10-3 and TRBJ2-6; 13 nucleotides line up with TRBD2. Trimming at V came to 6 bases and at J to 4 bases, leaving 9 bases not matched to a gene. Germline assignment: CDR1 ENHRY and CDR2 SYGVKD. The CDR3 contains 18 residues. DNA for the CDR3: TGTGCCATCAGGGCTGGGACTAGCGGGATCTCCGGGGCCAACGTCCTGACTTTC. It codes for CAIRAGTSGISGANVLTF.

This clonotype has a count of ten or more. The chain joins TRBV5-1 to TRBJ2-6; 10 nucleotides match TRBD2. The CDR3 runs 18 residues. The trim removed 1 base at V and 0 bases at J, leaving 4 bases unmatched. Germline lookup yields CDR1 SGHRS and CDR2 YFSETQ. CDR3 residues: CASSLTASGSSGANVLTF. In DNA form, the CDR3 reads TGCGCCAGCAGCTTGACGGCTAGCGGGAGCTCTGGGGCCAACGTCCTGACTTTC.

This clonotype has a count of ten or more. The chain joins TRBV28 to TRBJ2-7; 10 bases match TRBD2. Germline lookup yields CDR1 MDHEN and CDR2 SYDVKM. The CDR3 runs 16 residues. V was clipped by 4 bases and J by 3 bases; unmatched bases: 9. This CDR3 is CASSSLQREGGYEQYF. As DNA, the CDR3 is TGTGCCAGCAGTTCTCTCCAGCGGGAGGGCGGCTACGAGCAGTACTTC. Drawing the rest from reference TRBV28 and TRBJ2-7, the complete variable domain is DVKVTQSSRYLVKRTGEKVFLECVQDMDHENMFWYRQDPGLGLRLIYFSYDVKMKEKGDIPEGYSVSREKKERFSLILESASTNQTSMYLCASSSLQREGGYEQYFGPGTRLTVT.

This clonotype came up once. Given a much more abundant clone one base away, this may be a read error. This chain joins TRBV4-1 and TRBJ1-2; possibly TRBD1 for D (5 bases). Trimming stripped 1 base from V and 4 bases from J, with 16 bases between. CDR3 length equals 16 residues. Germline V lookup: CDR1 MGHRA, CDR2 YSYEKL. For the CDR3, the DNA is TGCGCCAGCAGCCAAGGGGGACTAAGTGTCCTCTATGGCTACACCTTC. Translating gives CASSQGGLSVLYGYTF.

The CDR3 nucleotides are TGTGCCACCAGTGACAGGGACATCAATCAGCCCCAGCATTTT. It codes for CATSDRDINQPQHF. This chain links TRBV24-1 with TRBJ1-5, with D perhaps matching TRBD1 (6 bases). The CDR3 length is 14 residues. Germline V gene sequence: CDR1 KGHDR, CDR2 SFDVKD. V was trimmed by 4 bases and J by 3 bases, leaving 9 bases between them.

V usage is TRBV29-1 and J usage is TRBJ2-7, with D hard to call. With 3 bases removed from V and 3 bases from J, the gap between germline ends came to 9 bases. The V gene's germline CDR1 is SQVTM and CDR2 ANQGSEA. This CDR3 spans 12 amino acids. The CDR3 DNA reads TGCAGCGTTGAGGCTGAGGACTACGAGCAGTACTTC. It codes for CSVEAEDYEQYF.

The V call is TRBV15, the J call TRBJ1-2; D may be TRBD1 (6 bases). V shed 1 base and J shed 6 bases, with 18 bases lying between them. The germline V gene has CDR1 LNHNV and CDR2 YYDKDF (reference sequence). The CDR3 spans 16 residues. The CDR3 bases are TGTGCCACCAGCAGAGGCCGCGACAGGTTACATCATGGCTACACCTTC. The encoded protein is CATSRGRDRLHHGYTF.

This clonotype was seen ten or more times. This sequence joins TRBV2 and TRBJ1-5, with 9 bases identical to TRBD1. The CDR3 runs to 16 residues. Trimming cost V 4 bases and J 6 bases; bases outside gene matches: 10. The germline CDR1 and CDR2 sequences are SNHLY and FYNNEI. The CDR3 coding sequence is TGTGCCAGCAGTGCCCCCGGCGGGACAGGGTTTCAGCCCCAGCATTTT. Encoded protein: CASSAPGGTGFQPQHF.

This clonotype came up many times. The CDR3 region is CATSRSTDNLYEQYF. CDR3 bases: TGTGCCACCAGCAGAAGCACAGACAACCTTTACGAGCAGTACTTC. V gene TRBV15 combines with J gene TRBJ2-7; D is unclear. The germline gives CDR1 LNHNV, CDR2 YYDKDF (reference sequence). With 2 bases removed from V and 4 bases from J, the gap between germline ends came to 15 bases. This CDR3 contains 15 residues.